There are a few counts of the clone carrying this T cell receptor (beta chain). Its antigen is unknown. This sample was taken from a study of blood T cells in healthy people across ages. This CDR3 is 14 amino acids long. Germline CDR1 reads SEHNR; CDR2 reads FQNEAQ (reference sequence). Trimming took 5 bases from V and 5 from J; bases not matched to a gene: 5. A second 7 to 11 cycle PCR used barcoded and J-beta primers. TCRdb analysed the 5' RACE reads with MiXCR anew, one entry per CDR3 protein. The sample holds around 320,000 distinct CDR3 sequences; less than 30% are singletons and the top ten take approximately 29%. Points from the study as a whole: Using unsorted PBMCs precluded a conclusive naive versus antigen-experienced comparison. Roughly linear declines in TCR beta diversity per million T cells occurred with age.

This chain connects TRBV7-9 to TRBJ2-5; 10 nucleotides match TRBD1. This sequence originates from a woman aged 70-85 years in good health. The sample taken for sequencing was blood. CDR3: CASSQDRGRETQYF. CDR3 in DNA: TGTGCCAGCAGCCAAGACAGGGGGCGGGAGACCCAGTACTTC. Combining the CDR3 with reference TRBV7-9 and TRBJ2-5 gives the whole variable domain DTGVSQNPRHKITKRGQNVTFRCDPISEHNRLYWYRQTLGQGPEFLTYFQNEAQLEKSRLLSDRFSAERPKGSFSTLEIQRTEQGDSAMYLCASSQDRGRETQYFGPGTRLLVL.